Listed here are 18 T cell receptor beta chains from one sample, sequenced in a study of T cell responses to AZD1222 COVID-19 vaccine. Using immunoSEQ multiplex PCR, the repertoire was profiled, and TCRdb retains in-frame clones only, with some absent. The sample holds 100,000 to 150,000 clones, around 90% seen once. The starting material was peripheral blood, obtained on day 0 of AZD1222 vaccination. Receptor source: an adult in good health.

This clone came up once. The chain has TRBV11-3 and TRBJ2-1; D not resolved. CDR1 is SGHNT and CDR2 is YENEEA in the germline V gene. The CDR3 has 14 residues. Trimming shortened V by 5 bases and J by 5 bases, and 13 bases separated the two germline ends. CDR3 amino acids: CASSPSPDDNEQFF. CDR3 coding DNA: TGTGCCAGCAGCCCATCGCCGGACGACAATGAGCAGTTCTTC.

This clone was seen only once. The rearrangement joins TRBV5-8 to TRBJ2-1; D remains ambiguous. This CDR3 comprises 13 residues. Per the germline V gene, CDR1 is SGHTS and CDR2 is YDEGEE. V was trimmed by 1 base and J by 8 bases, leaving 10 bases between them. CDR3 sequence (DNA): TGTGCCAGCAGCTTGCGCGTGAAAGATGAGCAGTTCTTC. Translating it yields CASSLRVKDEQFF. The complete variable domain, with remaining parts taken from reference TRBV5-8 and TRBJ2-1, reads EAGVTQSPTHLIKTRGQQATLRCSPISGHTSVYWYQQALGLGLQFLLWYDEGEERNRGNFPPRFSGRQFPNYSSELNVNALELEDSALYLCASSLRVKDEQFFGPGTRLTVL.

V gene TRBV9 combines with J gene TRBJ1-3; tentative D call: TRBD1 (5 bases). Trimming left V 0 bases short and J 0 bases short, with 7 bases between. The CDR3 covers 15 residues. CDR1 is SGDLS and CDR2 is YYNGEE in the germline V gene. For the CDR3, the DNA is TGTGCCAGCAGCGTAGACAGGAACTCTGGAAACACCATATATTTT. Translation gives CASSVDRNSGNTIYF.

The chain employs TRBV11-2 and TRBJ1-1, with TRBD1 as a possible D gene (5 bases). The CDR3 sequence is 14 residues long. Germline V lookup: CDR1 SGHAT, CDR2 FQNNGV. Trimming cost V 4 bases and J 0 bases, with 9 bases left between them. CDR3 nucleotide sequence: TGTGCCAGCAGCTCGGCGGGGCTGAACACTGAAGCTTTCTTT. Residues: CASSSAGLNTEAFF.

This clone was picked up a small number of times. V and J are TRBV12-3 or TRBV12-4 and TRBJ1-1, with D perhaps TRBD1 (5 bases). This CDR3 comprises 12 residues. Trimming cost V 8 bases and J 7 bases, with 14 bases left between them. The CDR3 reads CASPGGLGEAFF. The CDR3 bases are TGTGCCAGCCCTGGGGGATTGGGTGAAGCTTTCTTT.

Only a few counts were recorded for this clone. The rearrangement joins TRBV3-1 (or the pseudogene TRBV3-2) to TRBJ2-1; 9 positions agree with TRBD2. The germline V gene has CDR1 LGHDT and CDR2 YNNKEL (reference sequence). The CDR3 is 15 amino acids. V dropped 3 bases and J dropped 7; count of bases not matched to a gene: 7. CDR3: CASSHPSGGNNEQFF. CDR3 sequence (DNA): TGTGCCAGCAGCCATCCGAGCGGGGGGAATAATGAGCAGTTCTTC.

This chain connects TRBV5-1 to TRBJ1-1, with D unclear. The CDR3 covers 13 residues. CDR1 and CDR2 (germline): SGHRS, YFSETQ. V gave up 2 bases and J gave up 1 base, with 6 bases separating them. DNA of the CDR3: TGCGCCAGCAGCTTTACAAGGAACACTGAAGCTTTCTTT. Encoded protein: CASSFTRNTEAFF.

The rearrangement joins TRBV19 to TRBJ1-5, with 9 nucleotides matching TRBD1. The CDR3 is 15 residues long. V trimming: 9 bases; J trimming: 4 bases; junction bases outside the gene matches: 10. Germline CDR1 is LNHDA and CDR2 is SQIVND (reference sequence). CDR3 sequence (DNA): TGTGCCAGCTCCCCGACAGGGGGGATTAATCAGCCCCAGCATTTT. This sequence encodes CASSPTGGINQPQHF.

CDR3 in amino acids: CASLAGFYNEQFF. The CDR3 DNA reads TGTGCCAGCCTTGCGGGGTTCTACAATGAGCAGTTCTTC. V is TRBV6-5 and J is TRBJ2-1; D is perhaps TRBD2 (6 bases). Germline CDR1 and CDR2: MNHEY and SVGAGI. The CDR3 is 13 amino acids. V shed 8 bases and J shed 3 bases, with 11 bases lying between them.

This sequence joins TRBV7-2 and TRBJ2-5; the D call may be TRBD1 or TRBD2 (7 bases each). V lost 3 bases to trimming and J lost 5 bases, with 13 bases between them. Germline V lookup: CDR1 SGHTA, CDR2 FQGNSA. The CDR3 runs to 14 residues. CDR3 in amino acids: CASSFYRGGETQYF. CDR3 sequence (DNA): TGTGCCAGCAGCTTTTACAGGGGAGGGGAGACCCAGTACTTC.

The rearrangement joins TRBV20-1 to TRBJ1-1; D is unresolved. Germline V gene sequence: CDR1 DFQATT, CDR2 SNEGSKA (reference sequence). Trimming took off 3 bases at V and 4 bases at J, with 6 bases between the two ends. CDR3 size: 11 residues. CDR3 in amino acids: CSASRTTEAFF. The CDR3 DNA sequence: TGCAGTGCTAGCCGGACCACTGAAGCTTTCTTT.

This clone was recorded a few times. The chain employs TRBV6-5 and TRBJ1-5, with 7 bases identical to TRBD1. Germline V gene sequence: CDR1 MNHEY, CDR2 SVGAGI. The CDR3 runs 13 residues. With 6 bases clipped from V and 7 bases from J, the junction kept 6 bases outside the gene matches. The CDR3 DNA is TGTGCCAGCAGGCAGTTGACAGGGCAGCCCCAGCATTTT. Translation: CASRQLTGQPQHF.

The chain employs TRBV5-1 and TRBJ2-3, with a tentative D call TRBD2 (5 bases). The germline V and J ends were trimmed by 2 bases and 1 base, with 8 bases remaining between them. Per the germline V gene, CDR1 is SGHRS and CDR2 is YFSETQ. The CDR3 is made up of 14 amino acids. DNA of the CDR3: TGCGCCAGCAGCTTCGGGGTGCGCACAGATACGCAGTATTTT. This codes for CASSFGVRTDTQYF.

The CDR3 spells CASEGTETQYF. In DNA form, the CDR3 reads TGTGCCAGTGAGGGGACAGAGACCCAGTACTTC. This chain joins TRBV28 and TRBJ2-5; D may match TRBD1 or TRBD2 (5 bases each). The length of the CDR3 is 11 residues. Germline CDR1 and CDR2: MDHEN and SYDVKM. V gave up 9 bases and J gave up 4 bases, with 9 bases separating them.

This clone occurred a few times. The CDR3 loop is CASSSPGRDTEAFF. The DNA of the CDR3 is TGTGCCAGCAGCTCCCCCGGGAGGGACACTGAAGCTTTCTTT. V is TRBV6-5 and J is TRBJ1-1, with unresolved D. This CDR3 is 14 amino acids long. Looked up from germline, CDR1 is MNHEY and CDR2 is SVGAGI. The germline V and J ends were trimmed by 6 bases and 3 bases, with 14 bases remaining between them.

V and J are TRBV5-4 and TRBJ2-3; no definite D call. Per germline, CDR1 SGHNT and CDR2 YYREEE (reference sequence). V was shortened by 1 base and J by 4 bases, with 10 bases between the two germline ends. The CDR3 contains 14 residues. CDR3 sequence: CASSLRVASDTQYF. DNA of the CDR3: TGTGCCAGCAGCTTGAGAGTAGCTTCAGATACGCAGTATTTT.

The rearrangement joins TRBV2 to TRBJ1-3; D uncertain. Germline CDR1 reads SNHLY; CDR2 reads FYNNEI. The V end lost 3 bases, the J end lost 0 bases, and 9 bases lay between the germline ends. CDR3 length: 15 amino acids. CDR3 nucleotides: TGTGCCAGCAGTGAGGAGGGTTTCTCTGGAAACACCATATATTTT. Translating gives CASSEEGFSGNTIYF.

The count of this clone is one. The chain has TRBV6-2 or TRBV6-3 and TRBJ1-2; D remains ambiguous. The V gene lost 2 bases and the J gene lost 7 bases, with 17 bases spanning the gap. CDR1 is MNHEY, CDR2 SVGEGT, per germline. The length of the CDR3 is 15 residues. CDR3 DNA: TGTGCCAGCAGTTACCCAAAGTGGCTTGTTAGTGGCTACACCTTC. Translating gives CASSYPKWLVSGYTF.